This T cell receptor beta chain was found in a study of cytomegalovirus exposure and HLA in healthy donors. Overall study results and limits: In a later analysis, TCR beta V- and J-gene trimming was associated with a missense DCLRE1C variant. Fewer N-insertions than the approximately 610-donor mean were reportedly shown by an Asian-associated ancestry cluster in a later analysis. The study found most TCR sequences rare, yet found some public TCRs in many donors. Presence/absence results assume similar sequencing depth per donor, which may not hold.

This clone has just a few counts. Its antigen remains unknown. An end of the junction differs from the germline gene, which may be a read error. Germline V CDR1 and CDR2: MDHEN, SYDVKM. The CDR3 is 21 amino acids. The primer mix had 60 Vbeta and 13 Jbeta primers. TCRdb's table, derived via immunoSEQ multiplex PCR, lists solely in-frame clones and lacks some. The sample lists roughly 100,000 clones; 13% to 15% were seen once. The rearrangement uses TRBV28 and TRBJ2-4; 10 positions match TRBD2. The sequenced sample consisted of PBMCs. The TCR comes from a female donor in good health and CMV-seronegative. DNA of the CDR3: TGTGCCAGCAGTCCCGACAGGTGGCTAGCGGGAGACCCGCTTGCCAAAAACATTCAGTATTTC. Protein sequence: CASSPDRWLAGDPLAKNIQYF.